This TCR beta chain emerged from a study of CD8+ T cells in alopecia areata. The wider study: It was oral tofacitinib, at 5 to 10 mg twice daily, that treated patients received.

CDR3 length equals 13 residues. V lost 0 bases and J lost 2, with 3 bases in between. Noted treatment: oral pan-JAK inhibitor, 5-10 mg twice daily. Individuals with alopecia areata gave both lesional scalp punch biopsies and peripheral blood for collection. Study outcomes and limitations: Higher clonality than in normal scalp was seen in lesional scalp, especially alopecia totalis/universalis.

This clone is a singleton in its sample. Antigen specificity is unknown. RNA extraction and reverse transcription yielded cDNA as sequencing template. Profiled with immunoSEQ multiplex PCR; TCRdb holds only in-frame clones, not every one. This sample has some 80,000 clones; roughly 66% occur once, and the top ten carry less than 25%. The chain employs TRBV23-1 and TRBJ2-3; D uncertain. TRBV23-1 is labeled an ORF, and its function is uncertain. This specimen was CD8+ T cells sorted from blood, taken at week 24, from a patient treated with tofacitinib. The clonotype originates from a human donor with alopecia areata. The CDR3 reads CASSQSHTDTQYF. CDR3 in DNA: TGCGCCAGCAGTCAATCGCACACAGATACGCAGTATTTT.